The 13 T cell receptor beta chains presented below share a single source sample, sequenced in a study of cytomegalovirus exposure and HLA in healthy donors. Use of 60 Vbeta and 13 Jbeta primers characterized the PCR. Sequenced by immunoSEQ multiplex PCR; TCRdb stores in-frame clones only, minus some. The sample has 150,000 to 200,000 clones; around 82% are singletons. The material sequenced was PBMCs. The source of these receptors is a man between 60 and 75 years old in good health and CMV-seronegative.

This clone was seen only a few times. This sequence joins TRBV16 and TRBJ2-7, with 12 bases aligning to TRBD2. This CDR3 is 17 amino acids long. The V segment lost 3 bases and the J segment 0 bases; nucleotides outside the gene matches: 6. The germline V gene encodes CDR1 KGHSY and CDR2 FQNENV. CDR3 in DNA: TGTGCCAGCAGCCATGGGACTAGCGGGTGGAGCTCCTACGAGCAGTACTTC. It translates to CASSHGTSGWSSYEQYF.

The chain has TRBV4-3 and TRBJ2-1; TRBD2 aligns across 9 bases. Germline V gene data show CDR1 as LGHNA and CDR2 as YSLEER. The CDR3 sequence is 15 residues long. The ends lost 0 bases at V and 7 bases at J; junction bases unmatched: 4. The CDR3 reads CASSQDIGLANEQFF. As DNA, the CDR3 is TGCGCCAGCAGCCAAGATATAGGACTAGCGAATGAGCAGTTCTTC.

CDR3 coding DNA: TGTGCCAGCAGCCAACAGGGGGCTGGCACCGGGGAGCTGTTTTTT. Its translation: CASSQQGAGTGELFF. The V call is TRBV7-2, the J call TRBJ2-2; 9 positions match TRBD1. This CDR3 has 15 residues. Germline-derived CDR1 and CDR2 are SGHTA and FQGNSA. V lost 5 bases to trimming and J lost 4 bases; unmatched junction nucleotides: 5.

Comments on this clone: Sequence at one end of the junction differs from germline and may be a read error. The chain combines TRBV25-1 with TRBJ1-2; possible D gene TRBD1, 6 bases. Germline V gives CDR1 MGHDK, CDR2 SYGVNS. The CDR3 covers 13 residues. CDR3 amino acids: CASGGGASHGYPF. In nucleotides, the CDR3 is TGTGCCAGCGGAGGGGGGGCTTCTCATGGCTACCCCTTC.

The gene calls are TRBV28 and TRBJ1-4; possible D gene TRBD1, 5 bases. V gave up 1 base and J gave up 3 bases, with 12 bases separating them. This CDR3 region has 16 residues. Germline V gene data show CDR1 as MDHEN and CDR2 as SYDVKM. CDR3 nucleotides: TGTGCCAGCAGTTTATATCTGGGACTTTCTAATGAAAAACTGTTTTTT. It yields the protein CASSLYLGLSNEKLFF.

The chain is built from TRBV9 and TRBJ1-1; D is ambiguous. The V end lost 4 bases, the J end lost 4 bases, and 14 bases lay between the germline ends. There are 14 residues in the CDR3. Germline CDR1 SGDLS, CDR2 YYNGEE. This chain's CDR3 is CASSSPGVSTEAFF. In DNA form, the CDR3 reads TGTGCCAGCAGCTCCCCGGGTGTCAGCACTGAAGCTTTCTTT.

The CDR3 region is CASSPGTGNVNEQFF. The CDR3 DNA is TGTGCCAGCAGCCCCGGGACAGGGAATGTGAATGAGCAGTTCTTC. The V and J genes are TRBV28 and TRBJ2-1, with 9 bases identical to TRBD1. CDR3 length: 15 amino acids. V shed 6 bases and J 7 bases; nucleotides not matched to a gene: 10. Germline assignment: CDR1 MDHEN and CDR2 SYDVKM.

The J gene is TRBJ2-2, the V gene TRBV7-8, with a possible D match to TRBD2 (5 bases). Trimming cost V 0 bases and J 4 bases, with 9 bases left between them. This CDR3 contains 15 residues. In germline, CDR1 is SGHVS, CDR2 FQNEAQ. The CDR3 DNA reads as TGTGCCAGCAGCTTAGCTAGCGAGGGCACCGGGGAGCTGTTTTTT. Its translation is CASSLASEGTGELFF.

This rearrangement joins TRBV7-7 to TRBJ2-7, with 9 bases lining up with TRBD1. The CDR3 extends over 13 amino acids. V lost 5 bases and J lost 5; bases outside the gene matches: 4. The germline gives CDR1 SSHAT, CDR2 FNYEAQ (reference sequence). The CDR3 region is CASSPGQGNEQYF. As DNA, the CDR3 is TGTGCCAGCAGCCCGGGACAGGGAAACGAGCAGTACTTC.

The chain has TRBV12-2 and TRBJ1-1; the table's D call of TRBD1 was not tested on the DNA. TRBV12-2 is a pseudogene segment. The CDR3 runs to 18 residues. CDR3 in amino acids: CASRIGTGGVHLDTEAFF. In DNA form, the CDR3 reads TGTGCAAGTCGCATAGGGACAGGGGGCGTGCATCTGGACACTGAAGCTTTCTTT.

The gene calls are TRBV5-4 and TRBJ2-2; D possibly corresponds to TRBD2 (6 bases). V was cut by 0 bases and J by 6 bases, with 12 bases left in between. Germline-derived CDR1 and CDR2 are SGHNT and YYREEE (reference sequence). CDR3 length: 15 amino acids. The CDR3 nucleotides read TGTGCCAGCAGCTTGGGGAGGGCCGGGGCCGGGGAGCTGTTTTTT. Translating it yields CASSLGRAGAGELFF.

The rearrangement joins TRBV5-1 to TRBJ2-7; 8 bases fit TRBD2. Germline loops: CDR1 SGHRS, CDR2 YFSETQ. There are 14 residues in the CDR3. V lost 2 bases to trimming and J lost 7 bases; unmatched junction nucleotides: 8. CDR3 nucleotides: TGCGCCAGCAGCTTTACTGGACTAGCTAGTGAGCAGTACTTC. This translates into CASSFTGLASEQYF.

This chain connects TRBV28 to TRBJ2-7, with a tentative D call TRBD2 (6 bases). V was pared by 1 base and J by 9 bases, with 10 bases between. Per germline, CDR1 MDHEN and CDR2 SYDVKM. The CDR3 is made up of 12 amino acids. Here the CDR3 reads CASSLSGDGQYF. The CDR3 region has the DNA TGTGCCAGCAGTTTATCGGGGGATGGGCAGTACTTC.